This T cell receptor beta chain was sequenced in a study of cytomegalovirus exposure and HLA in healthy donors. Study-level findings and limits: In a later analysis, first-cohort TCR clusters were found to tend to co-occur in the 130 or so validation repertoires.

In the case of this clone: Its antigen is unidentified.

Here immunoSEQ multiplex PCR was the method, and the copy in TCRdb shows in-frame clones only, minus some. In the table there are about 330,000 clones, approximately 90% of which are singletons. V lost 0 bases, J lost 5 bases, and 7 bases lay in between. The germline CDR1 and CDR2 sequences are MNHNS and SASEGT. This CDR3 is built from 13 residues. The sample taken for sequencing was PBMCs. The V gene is TRBV6-1, the J gene TRBJ2-5, with D possibly TRBD1 on 5 matching bases. This TCR came from a young woman in good health and CMV-seronegative. CDR3 sequence (DNA): TGTGCCAGCAGTGAAGCCAGGGTGGAGACCCAGTACTTC. It codes for CASSEARVETQYF.